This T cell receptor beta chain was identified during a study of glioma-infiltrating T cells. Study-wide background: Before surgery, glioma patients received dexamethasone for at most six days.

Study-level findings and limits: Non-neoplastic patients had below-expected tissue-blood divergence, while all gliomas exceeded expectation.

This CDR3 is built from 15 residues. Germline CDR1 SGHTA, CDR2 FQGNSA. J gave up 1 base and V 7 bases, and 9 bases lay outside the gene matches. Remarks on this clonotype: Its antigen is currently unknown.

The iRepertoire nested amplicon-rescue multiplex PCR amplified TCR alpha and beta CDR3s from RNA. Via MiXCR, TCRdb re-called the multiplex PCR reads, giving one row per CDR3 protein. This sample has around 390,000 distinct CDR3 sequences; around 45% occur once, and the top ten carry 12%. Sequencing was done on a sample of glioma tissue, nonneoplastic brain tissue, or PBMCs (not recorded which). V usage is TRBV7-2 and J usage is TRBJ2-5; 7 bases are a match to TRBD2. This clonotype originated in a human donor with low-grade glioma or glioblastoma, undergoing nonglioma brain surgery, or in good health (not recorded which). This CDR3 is CASTNVRGVQETQYF. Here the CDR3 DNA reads TGTGCCAGCACCAATGTCCGGGGGGTCCAAGAGACCCAGTACTTC.